The 27 T cell receptor beta chains in this list originate from one sample, sequenced in a study of blood T cell repertoires in COVID-19. Sequenced by immunoSEQ multiplex PCR; TCRdb stores in-frame clones only, minus some. The table has more than 110,000 clones, about 80% seen once. Sequencing was carried out using peripheral blood. These receptors were obtained from a woman aged 55 to 70 with acute or convalescent COVID-19.

This sequence joins TRBV6-2 or TRBV6-3 and TRBJ1-1, with D tentatively TRBD1 (5 bases). CDR1 MNHEY and CDR2 SVGEGT come from the germline V gene. V was shortened by 0 bases and J by 1 base, with 24 bases between the two germline ends. The CDR3 length is 20 residues. This CDR3 is CASSYSPWPTRGGRNTEAFF. CDR3 bases: TGTGCCAGCAGTTACTCCCCTTGGCCCACTCGTGGGGGGAGGAACACTGAAGCTTTCTTT.

This clone was picked up one time. The genes are TRBV7-2 and TRBJ2-7; D is uncertain. The CDR3 runs to 13 residues. CDR1 is SGHTA, CDR2 FQGNSA, per germline. Trimming shortened V by 5 bases and J by 6 bases, and 14 bases separated the two germline ends. CDR3 bases: TGTGCCAGCAGCCCCTTCCTAGAGCTCGAGCAGTACTTC. The encoded protein is CASSPFLELEQYF.

The chain uses TRBV7-8 and TRBJ1-5, with 8 bases aligning to TRBD1. The trim removed 3 bases at V and 4 bases at J, leaving 5 bases unmatched. This CDR3 comprises 15 residues. CDR1 and CDR2 (germline): SGHVS, FQNEAQ. The chain's CDR3 is CASSFGQGQNQPQHF. The CDR3 DNA sequence: TGTGCCAGCAGCTTTGGACAGGGCCAAAATCAGCCCCAGCATTTT.

This chain connects TRBV7-9 to TRBJ2-2; tentative D call: TRBD2 (7 bases). V was trimmed by 3 bases and J by 3 bases, leaving 20 bases between them. CDR1 and CDR2 (germline): SEHNR, FQNEAQ (reference sequence). CDR3 length: 18 amino acids. CDR3 sequence (DNA): TGTGCCAGCAGCTTTACTAGCGACCCAGAGGGGGACACCGGGGAGCTGTTTTTT. Translated, it gives CASSFTSDPEGDTGELFF.

V is TRBV12-3 or TRBV12-4 and J is TRBJ1-2; possibly TRBD1 for D (6 bases). V dropped 3 bases and J dropped 8 bases, with 10 bases sitting between them. This CDR3 is built from 12 residues. CDR3 in amino acids: CASSLGAGGYTF. The DNA for the CDR3 is TGTGCCAGCAGTTTGGGGGCGGGCGGCTACACCTTC.

J is TRBJ2-7 and V is TRBV29-1; tentatively, D is TRBD1 (5 bases). Trimming took off 7 bases at V and 7 bases at J, with 23 bases between the two ends. CDR1 and CDR2 (germline): SQVTM, ANQGSEA. The CDR3 length is 14 residues. The CDR3 protein is CSAVRGLGVGEQYF. In DNA, the CDR3 is TGCAGCGCCGTTAGGGGTCTTGGGGTGGGGGAGCAGTACTTC.

V usage is TRBV19 and J usage is TRBJ2-1, with a tentative D call TRBD1 (6 bases). Germline CDR1 is LNHDA and CDR2 is SQIVND (reference sequence). The length of the CDR3 is 15 residues. V lost 4 bases and J lost 2, with 12 bases in between. For the CDR3, the DNA is TGTGCCAGTAGTACACAGGGTCGCACCTACAATGAGCAGTTCTTC. Amino acid sequence: CASSTQGRTYNEQFF.

This clone was recorded once. V gene TRBV2 combines with J gene TRBJ2-5, with D unresolved. Trimming took 0 bases from V and 7 from J, leaving 12 bases between them. This CDR3 spans 14 amino acids. Germline CDR1 and CDR2: SNHLY and FYNNEI. The CDR3 region is CASSEADRVGTQYF. The CDR3 DNA reads TGTGCCAGCAGTGAAGCCGACCGGGTCGGGACCCAGTACTTC.

The chain employs TRBV5-6 and TRBJ2-1; possible D gene TRBD2, 6 bases. Germline lookup yields CDR1 SGHDT and CDR2 YYEEEE. The CDR3 totals 15 residues. The V end was cut by 4 bases, the J end by 0 bases, with 11 bases between. The CDR3 sequence: CASSPDYPSYNEQFF. In nucleotides, the CDR3 is TGTGCCAGCAGCCCGGACTACCCCTCCTACAATGAGCAGTTCTTC.

The J gene is TRBJ1-5, the V gene TRBV3-1 (or the pseudogene TRBV3-2); D is undetermined. The CDR3 covers 14 residues. V gave up 2 bases and J gave up 2 bases, with 7 bases separating them. The germline V gene has CDR1 LGHDT and CDR2 YNNKEL (reference sequence). The CDR3 coding sequence is TGTGCCAGCAGCCAAAGTCAGGGCAATCAGCCCCAGCATTTT. Protein sequence: CASSQSQGNQPQHF.

In this sample, this clone turned up once. The chain employs TRBV27 and TRBJ2-3; a weak D match, TRBD2 (6 bases). CDR1 is MNHEY and CDR2 is SMNVEV in the germline V gene (reference sequence). The CDR3 runs to 17 residues. Trimming took 0 bases from V and 2 from J, leaving 15 bases between them. CDR3 protein: CASSLSIGSGYTDTQYF. In nucleotides, the CDR3 is TGTGCCAGCAGTTTATCTATTGGTAGCGGATACACAGATACGCAGTATTTT.

The chain links TRBV20-1 to TRBJ2-1; D is perhaps TRBD2 (6 bases). Germline V lookup: CDR1 DFQATT, CDR2 SNEGSKA (reference sequence). The CDR3 length is 10 residues. Trimming stripped 0 bases from V and 14 bases from J, with 8 bases between. The CDR3 DNA is TGCAGTGCTAGAGATTGGAGGGAGTTCTTC. Its protein is CSARDWREFF.

The gene calls are TRBV3-1 (or the pseudogene TRBV3-2) and TRBJ1-1; tentatively, D is TRBD1 (5 bases). The V and J ends lost 4 bases and 3 bases respectively, with 9 bases between them. The CDR3 runs to 13 residues. CDR1 and CDR2 (germline): LGHDT, YNNKEL (reference sequence). In DNA, the CDR3 is TGTGCCAGCAGCCTACAGGAGCACACTGAAGCTTTCTTT. Translating gives CASSLQEHTEAFF.

CDR3 sequence reads: CASSLGGPQGAYGYTF. The DNA for the CDR3 is TGTGCCAGCAGCTTAGGTGGACCACAGGGGGCCTATGGCTACACCTTC. The chain links TRBV7-2 to TRBJ1-2; TRBD1 matches 9 bases. This CDR3 is 16 amino acids long. Per germline, CDR1 SGHTA and CDR2 FQGNSA. J lost 4 bases, V lost 1 base, and 7 bases had no gene match.

The chain recombines TRBV18 with TRBJ2-1, with D uncertain. The ends were cut back, 2 bases at V and 4 bases at J, with 9 bases in the middle. Germline CDR1 and CDR2: KGHSH and LQKENI. CDR3 size: 14 residues. Written as DNA, the CDR3 is TGTGCCAGCTCACCAATCGTCCGTTACAATGAGCAGTTCTTC. As protein: CASSPIVRYNEQFF.

V and J are TRBV27 and TRBJ2-7; the D gene is possibly TRBD2 (7 bases). The CDR3 contains 15 residues. In germline, CDR1 is MNHEY, CDR2 SMNVEV (reference sequence). Deletions cut 5 bases from V and 3 bases from J, with 17 bases between. The CDR3 nucleotides are TGTGCCAGCAGTCCACTAGGGGGGGGCGGCTACGAGCAGTACTTC. Translation gives CASSPLGGGGYEQYF.

In DNA form, the CDR3 reads TGTGCCAGCAGCTTAGGACCAGGGGTTATAAACGAGCAGTACTTC. Amino acids: CASSLGPGVINEQYF. The rearrangement joins TRBV7-9 to TRBJ2-7; D possibly corresponds to TRBD1 (6 bases). CDR1 is SEHNR and CDR2 is FQNEAQ in the germline V gene (reference sequence). This CDR3 spans 15 amino acids. V lost 1 base to trimming and J lost 5 bases, with 15 bases between them.

This chain joins TRBV30 and TRBJ2-7; maybe TRBD1 (6 bases). CDR1 is GTSNPN and CDR2 is SVGIG in the germline V gene (reference sequence). CDR3 size: 12 residues. V lost 0 bases, J lost 8 bases, and 11 bases lay in between. The CDR3 coding sequence is TGTGCCTGGAGTGTTGGGCAGGGGAAGCAGTACTTC. Its translation: CAWSVGQGKQYF.

CDR3 nucleotides: TGTGCCAGCAGATTGACAGGCCTCTCTGGGAATGAGCAGTTCTTC. Its translation is CASRLTGLSGNEQFF. The rearrangement links TRBV7-2 to TRBJ2-1, with D perhaps matching TRBD1 (6 bases). This CDR3 contains 15 residues. V was cut by 6 bases and J by 7 bases, with 19 bases left in between. Germline CDR1 and CDR2: SGHTA and FQGNSA.

The chain employs TRBV13 and TRBJ1-6; TRBD1 matches at 7 bases. CDR3 size: 15 residues. The V segment lost 7 bases and the J segment 11 bases; nucleotides outside the gene matches: 14. CDR1 is PRHDT, CDR2 FYEKMQ, per germline (reference sequence). CDR3 region: CASTPYRGGNPPLHF. The DNA of the CDR3 is TGTGCCAGCACCCCATACAGGGGTGGGAATCCACCCCTCCACTTT.

CDR3 in amino acids: CASSYSRLAGSYEQYF. In DNA form, the CDR3 reads TGTGCCAGCAGTTACTCGCGACTAGCGGGATCCTACGAGCAGTACTTC. J is TRBJ2-7 and V is TRBV6-6; 11 nucleotides align to TRBD2. Trimming at V came to 0 bases and at J to 1 base, leaving 2 bases not matched to a gene. CDR1 and CDR2 from the germline V gene are MNHNY and SVGAGI (reference sequence). This CDR3 is 16 amino acids long.

The genes are TRBV4-1 and TRBJ2-1; TRBD2 aligns across 13 bases. Trimming cost V 3 bases and J 1 base; bases outside gene matches: 0. Germline assignment: CDR1 MGHRA and CDR2 YSYEKL. The CDR3 is 16 amino acids. The CDR3 region is CASSQGLAGSYNEQFF. The CDR3 region has the DNA TGCGCCAGCAGCCAGGGACTAGCGGGATCCTACAATGAGCAGTTCTTC.

The sample holds one count of this clone. The genes are TRBV11-3 and TRBJ2-2, with 9 bases that match TRBD2. The J segment lost 7 bases and the V segment lost 1 base, leaving 7 bases of the junction unmatched. The CDR3 contains 16 residues. CDR1 is SGHNT and CDR2 is YENEEA in the germline V gene. The CDR3, as DNA: TGTGCCAGCAGCTTAGTTGGCGGGAGGGCCGGCGGGGAGCTGTTTTTT. Translation: CASSLVGGRAGGELFF.

This chain's CDR3 is CASSYWRGEQFF. CDR3 DNA: TGTGCCAGCAGTTACTGGAGGGGAGAGCAGTTCTTC. V gene TRBV6-5 combines with J gene TRBJ2-1; a weak D match, TRBD2 (6 bases). The CDR3 contains 12 residues. From germline, CDR1 is MNHEY and CDR2 SVGAGI. Deletions cut 1 base from V and 10 bases from J, with 8 bases between.

The chain links TRBV12-3 or TRBV12-4 to TRBJ1-5; no clear D gene. The CDR3 length is 13 residues. With 0 bases removed from V and 5 bases from J, the gap between germline ends came to 5 bases. This CDR3 is CASSLARDQPQHF. In nucleotides, the CDR3 is TGTGCCAGCAGTTTAGCGCGGGATCAGCCCCAGCATTTT.

This clone was detected only once. V gene TRBV6-5 combines with J gene TRBJ2-6, with 9 positions matching TRBD1. This CDR3 spans 15 amino acids. The ends lost 8 bases at V and 2 bases at J; junction bases unmatched: 4. Germline loops: CDR1 MNHEY, CDR2 SVGAGI. The CDR3 here is CASGTGGAGANVLTF. The CDR3 DNA reads TGTGCCAGCGGCACAGGGGGCGCTGGGGCCAACGTCCTGACTTTC.

The chain carries TRBV6-2 or TRBV6-3 and TRBJ2-3, with D tentatively TRBD2 (6 bases). The CDR3 extends over 16 amino acids. V lost 8 bases and J 2 bases, leaving 20 bases between the germline ends. The germline V gene has CDR1 MNHEY and CDR2 SVGEGT. The DNA for the CDR3 is TGTGCCAGCCGTTGGGGGATCGCGGGGAACACAGATACGCAGTATTTT. It yields the protein CASRWGIAGNTDTQYF.